Shown below are 11 T cell receptor beta chains from a single sample sequenced in a study of cytomegalovirus exposure and HLA in healthy donors. Only in-frame clones appear in the TCRdb table, and some are missing; sequencing was by immunoSEQ multiplex PCR. The sample has about 160,000 clones; 80% to 90% are singletons. Sequenced material: PBMCs. The receptors come from a woman aged 18-29 years in good health and CMV-seronegative.

This chain connects TRBV6-5 to TRBJ1-1, with D maybe TRBD1 (6 bases). The V end lost 6 bases, the J end lost 1 base, and 12 bases lay between the germline ends. The germline V gene encodes CDR1 MNHEY and CDR2 SVGAGI. The CDR3 covers 14 residues. The CDR3 here is CASSQGTPNTEAFF. The CDR3 bases are TGTGCCAGCAGCCAAGGGACACCGAACACTGAAGCTTTCTTT.

This sequence joins TRBV27 and TRBJ1-2, with 9 bases that match TRBD1. The V gene's germline CDR1 is MNHEY and CDR2 SMNVEV (reference sequence). V was pared by 4 bases and J by 6 bases, with 6 bases of the junction left unmatched. The CDR3 loop spans 14 amino acids. CDR3 amino acids: CASSSFDRGDGYTF. For the CDR3, the DNA is TGTGCCAGCAGTTCGTTCGACAGGGGGGATGGCTACACCTTC.

This clone was counted once. The chain uses TRBV7-2 and TRBJ1-2; D is undetermined. Germline CDR1 reads SGHTA; CDR2 reads FQGNSA. V was pared by 0 bases and J by 5 bases, with 10 bases between. This CDR3 is built from 14 residues. The CDR3 region has the DNA TGTGCCAGCAGCTTAGCTGGGCCTTCTTATGGCTACACCTTC. Its translation: CASSLAGPSYGYTF. Full variable domain (missing parts from reference TRBV7-2 and TRBJ1-2): GAGVSQSPSNKVTEKGKDVELRCDPISGHTALYWYRQSLGQGLEFLIYFQGNSAPDKSGLPSDRFSAERTGGSVSTLTIQRTQQEDSAVYLCASSLAGPSYGYTFGSGTRLTVV.

V gene TRBV7-8 combines with J gene TRBJ2-3; the match to TRBD2 covers 7 bases. The CDR3 has 14 amino acids. After removal of 1 base from V and 4 bases from J, the junction contained 2 bases not matched to a gene. Germline loops: CDR1 SGHVS, CDR2 FQNEAQ. The CDR3, as DNA: TGTGCCAGCAGCTTAGGCGGGGGAGCAGATACGCAGTATTTT. Translation: CASSLGGGADTQYF.

The CDR3 DNA reads TGTGCCAGCAGCTCTACTTCCGGGGGAACCTCCTACGAGCAGTACTTC. This codes for CASSSTSGGTSYEQYF. The chain is built from TRBV7-9 and TRBJ2-7; TRBD2 might be the D (6 bases). The CDR3 is 16 amino acids. Germline CDR1 SEHNR, CDR2 FQNEAQ (reference sequence). Between the trimmed V and J ends, which lost 4 bases and 0 bases, there was a span of 16 bases.

The chain uses TRBV18 and TRBJ2-7, with 7 bases matching TRBD2. Trimming cost V 2 bases and J 2 bases; bases outside gene matches: 9. Germline CDR1 and CDR2: KGHSH and LQKENI. This CDR3 comprises 16 residues. DNA of the CDR3: TGTGCCAGCTCACCATCCCTAGCGGATCCTACCTACGAGCAGTACTTC. Its translation: CASSPSLADPTYEQYF.

This clone was picked up many times. The V call is TRBV2, the J call TRBJ2-7; 7 bases are shared with TRBD1. The germline V gene encodes CDR1 SNHLY and CDR2 FYNNEI. This CDR3 is 17 amino acids long. The V segment lost 2 bases and the J segment 3 bases; nucleotides outside the gene matches: 13. Written as DNA, the CDR3 is TGTGCCAGCAGTGAAACCATTTACCGGGACAGCTTCTACGAGCAGTACTTC. This sequence encodes CASSETIYRDSFYEQYF.

This sequence joins TRBV14 and TRBJ2-7, with D perhaps matching TRBD2 (6 bases). The V end was cut by 8 bases, the J end by 3 bases, with 17 bases between. Germline V gives CDR1 SGHDN, CDR2 FVKESK. This CDR3 is 14 amino acids long. The CDR3: CASRPFGGDYEQYF. Written as DNA, the CDR3 is TGTGCCAGCCGTCCGTTCGGAGGGGACTACGAGCAGTACTTC.

The V call is TRBV5-4, the J call TRBJ1-1, with TRBD1 as a possible D gene (5 bases). The V and J ends lost 0 bases and 4 bases respectively, with 10 bases between them. The germline V gene encodes CDR1 SGHNT and CDR2 YYREEE (reference sequence). The CDR3 sequence is 14 residues long. Here the CDR3 DNA reads TGTGCCAGCAGCTTGGGGGGCGCGGTCACTGAAGCTTTCTTT. It yields the protein CASSLGGAVTEAFF.

The chain has TRBV19 and TRBJ2-2; 8 bases are a match to TRBD2. Germline-derived CDR1 and CDR2 are LNHDA and SQIVND (reference sequence). The CDR3 sequence is 14 residues long. The V segment lost 4 bases and the J segment 6 bases; nucleotides outside the gene matches: 4. CDR3: CASSTRGGPGELFF. CDR3 DNA: TGTGCCAGTAGTACCCGGGGGGGCCCCGGGGAGCTGTTTTTT.

This clone has only one observation. This chain joins TRBV14 and TRBJ1-1, with 8 positions matching TRBD1. The CDR3 has 15 residues. The V segment lost 3 bases and the J segment 4 bases; nucleotides outside the gene matches: 7. Germline-derived CDR1 and CDR2 are SGHDN and FVKESK. The CDR3 loop is CASSQATGGVTEAFF. The CDR3 DNA follows: TGTGCCAGCAGCCAGGCCACAGGGGGTGTCACTGAAGCTTTCTTT.